The clone carrying this TCR beta chain was recorded at least ten times. Its antigen is currently unknown. The authors deemed Graves' hyperthyroidism stable absent ophthalmopathy progression within 18 months. Used for diagnoses were clinical symptoms, serum thyroxine and TRAb, thyroid ultrasound and orbital computed tomography. This CDR3 contains 13 residues. Germline V lookup: CDR1 SGHTA, CDR2 FQGNSA. J lost 7 bases, V lost 6 bases, and 3 bases had no gene match. Amplification targeted TCR beta CDR3 regions from RNA transcripts. First-round RT-PCR of the TCR CDR3 relied on the HTBI primer set. TCRdb reprocessed the multiplex PCR reads with MiXCR, giving one entry per CDR3 protein. Of approximately 590,000 distinct CDR3 sequences listed, 40% to 55% are singletons. The data were taken from a study of T cells in Graves' hyperthyroidism and ophthalmopathy. Broader study findings: Progression to ophthalmopathy was predicted a median of 6.5 months early.

The chain uses TRBV7-2 and TRBJ1-4; TRBD1 aligns across 9 bases. Sequenced material: peripheral blood or thyroid tissue (not recorded which). This TCR came from a woman younger than 35 with Graves' hyperthyroidism. As DNA, the CDR3 is TGTGCCAGCAGTAGACAGGGGGGTGAAAAACTGTTTTTT. Amino acid sequence: CASSRQGGEKLFF.